Here is one T cell receptor beta chain with its context. Its specificity is not known. This sample stems from a study of OX40 agonist ivuxolimab in advanced cancers. Across the whole study: Subjects had a mean age of about 65 years, with a range of 23 to 79; roughly 83% were male. The study's findings and limits: Mean expanded clone counts were higher in CD8+ than CD4+ T cells.

TCRdb keeps only in-frame clones here, not all; method: immunoSEQ multiplex PCR. The sample comprises under 110,000 clones, 90% of which are singletons, and approximately 0.52% rests with the top ten. Looked up from germline, CDR1 is WNHNN and CDR2 is SYGVQD (reference sequence). V lost 6 bases, J lost 4 bases, and 7 bases stayed unmatched. The CDR3 has 15 amino acids. The rearrangement links TRBV10-1 to TRBJ2-3; 10 bases line up with TRBD1. The sequencing used CD4+ or CD8+ T cells sorted from blood, collected in a trial of the OX40 agonist ivuxolimab. The receptor's source is an adult with an advanced solid tumor such as melanoma, head and neck, liver or kidney cancer. CDR3: CASSPGTGDPDTQYF. The CDR3, as DNA: TGCGCCAGCAGCCCCGGGACAGGGGACCCAGATACGCAGTATTTT.